Listed below are T cell receptor beta chains from one sample, sequenced in a study of blood T cell repertoires in COVID-19. Here immunoSEQ multiplex PCR was the method, and the copy in TCRdb shows in-frame clones only, minus some. This table has around 250,000 clones, 75% to 90% appearing once. Material: peripheral blood. The source of these receptors is a woman in her 40s who had recovered from COVID-19. The CDR3 runs from the conserved cysteine through the conserved F or W. Fields, in order: J gene, D gene, clone size, V gene, CDR3 DNA, CDR3 protein. D genes are given only for firm matches. Only some rows state a clone size, as once, few, many or a class for expanded clones.

>TRBJ2-5|TRBD2|-|TRBV5-1
TGCGCCAGCAGTCGGGAGGGGGAAGAGACCCAGTACTTC
CASSREGEETQYF
>TRBJ2-2|TRBD2|-|TRBV3-1/TRBV3-2
TGTGCCAGCAGCCTAGCGGGAGTAATAGACGGGGAGCTGTTTTTT
CASSLAGVIDGELFF
>TRBJ1-3|-|-|TRBV4-1
TGCGCCAGCAGCCAAGCCGGCAGGGCTGGAAACACCATATATTTT
CASSQAGRAGNTIYF
>TRBJ2-2|-|-|TRBV19
TGTGCCAGTAGCCTGTCCGGGACAACGAACACCGGGGAGCTGTTTTTT
CASSLSGTTNTGELFF
>TRBJ2-1|-|-|TRBV12-3/TRBV12-4
TGTGCCAGCAGTACTAGAGCACCCCAGTTCTTC
CASSTRAPQFF
>TRBJ1-2|-|-|TRBV7-9
TGTGCCAGCAGCTTACCAGGGGTCGGCTATGGCTACACCTTC
CASSLPGVGYGYTF
>TRBJ1-2|-|-|TRBV12-3/TRBV12-4
TGTGCCAGCAGCGAACAGGTCACCGATGGCTACACCTTC
CASSEQVTDGYTF
>TRBJ1-1|-|-|TRBV4-1
TGCGCCAGCAGCCAAGATACCGTACAAGGCGAGAGGACTGAAGCTTTCTTT
CASSQDTVQGERTEAFF
>TRBJ2-3|-|-|TRBV7-2
TGTGCCAGCAGCTACCAGAAGACAGATACGCAGTATTTT
CASSYQKTDTQYF
>TRBJ1-2|-|-|TRBV7-8
TGTGCCAGCAGCTTAAATCTGCCGGAGCTTGGCTACACCTTC
CASSLNLPELGYTF
>TRBJ2-7|TRBD2|-|TRBV4-2
TGTGCCAGCAGCCAACATACTAGCGGGAGCTACGAGCAGTACTTC
CASSQHTSGSYEQYF
>TRBJ2-2|TRBD2|-|TRBV19
TGTGCCAGTATCTTTGCAGCGGGAGGGCTAATCGGGGAGTTGTTTTTT
CASIFAAGGLIGELFF
>TRBJ2-7|TRBD1|-|TRBV25-1
TGTGCCAGCAGTCTAGACAGGGAAGTGTACGAGCAGTACTTC
CASSLDREVYEQYF
>TRBJ1-3|-|few|TRBV21-1
TGTGCCAGCAGCAAAGGGATACAGGGGGCTCGTGACACCATATATTTT
CASSKGIQGARDTIYF
>TRBJ2-7|TRBD2|-|TRBV6-5
TGTGCCAGCATCCAATCCGTAGCGGGGAACTACGAGCAGTACTTC
CASIQSVAGNYEQYF
>TRBJ2-3|-|once|TRBV3-1/TRBV3-2
TGTGCCAGCAGCGAAGATAGCTCGGGGGGCGCAGATACGCAGTATTTT
CASSEDSSGGADTQYF
>TRBJ2-2|-|-|TRBV30
TGTGCCTGGTGCCCGAGCAACACCGGGGAGCTGTTTTTT
CAWCPSNTGELFF
>TRBJ1-1|-|-|TRBV3-1/TRBV3-2
TGTGCCAGCAGCCAACGAGGGGGAGGGACTGAAGCTTTCTTT
CASSQRGGGTEAFF
>TRBJ2-1|-|-|TRBV5-4
TGTGCCAGCAGCTCGTCTATGGGGGGAGGCCCCGGAGGGAGCAATGAGCAGTTCTTC
CASSSSMGGGPGGSNEQFF
>TRBJ1-2|TRBD1|-|TRBV9
TGTGCCAGCAGCGAGCCCCGGGACAGGCCCTATGGCTACACCTTC
CASSEPRDRPYGYTF
>TRBJ2-7|-|-|TRBV6-5
TGTGCCAGCAGTTACAGTCGGGGCTACGAGCAGTACTTC
CASSYSRGYEQYF
>TRBJ1-4|-|-|TRBV5-1
TGCGCCAGCAGCTTGGAGGGGCCGAATGAAAAACTGTTTTTT
CASSLEGPNEKLFF
>TRBJ1-3|TRBD1|-|TRBV30
TGTGCCTGGAGTCCACGACAGGGTGCCTCCTCTGGAAACACCATATATTTT
CAWSPRQGASSGNTIYF
>TRBJ2-5|-|-|TRBV5-4
TGTGCCAGCAGCTTGGTCGGCGGGACTCAAGAGACCCAGTACTTC
CASSLVGGTQETQYF
>TRBJ2-1|-|-|TRBV19
TGTGCCAGTAGTATAGGACCAGGGTCCTACAATGAGCAGTTCTTC
CASSIGPGSYNEQFF
>TRBJ2-1|TRBD1|-|TRBV27
TGTGCCAGCGAAGCAGGGGGCCGATTCGGGGAGCAGTTCTTC
CASEAGGRFGEQFF
>TRBJ1-3|TRBD1|-|TRBV28
TGTGCCAGCAGTTCCCCCGGACAGGGAGGAAGAAACACCATATATTTT
CASSSPGQGGRNTIYF
>TRBJ2-3|TRBD2|-|TRBV28
TGTGCCAGCGGTACCTTCCGAGAGACTAGCTACTATTTT
CASGTFRETSYYF
>TRBJ2-6|TRBD1|-|TRBV7-9
TGTGCCAGCAGCAGAACAGGGGGGTACTCTGGGGCCAACGTCCTGACTTTC
CASSRTGGYSGANVLTF
>TRBJ2-3|-|-|TRBV6-5
TGTGCCAGCAGTTACTCGGCTAGCCCAGTGCCAGATACGCAGTATTTT
CASSYSASPVPDTQYF
>TRBJ2-1|TRBD2|-|TRBV6-6
TGTGCCAGCAGGGCTAGCGGTTCTGGGGGTTACAATGAGCAGTTCTTC
CASRASGSGGYNEQFF
>TRBJ2-1|TRBD2|-|TRBV5-4
TGTGCCAGCAGCACCGAGCGGGAGGGCCGATTATGGCAGTTCTTC
CASSTEREGRLWQFF
>TRBJ2-7|TRBD2|few|TRBV4-2
TGTGCCAGCAGCCAAACTAGCGGGAGCTCCTACGAGCAGTACTTC
CASSQTSGSSYEQYF
>TRBJ1-6|TRBD1|-|TRBV19
TGTGCCAGTAGAACGACCGACAGGGGGGATGGTTCACCCCTCCACTTT
CASRTTDRGDGSPLHF
>TRBJ2-4|TRBD2|-|TRBV10-3
TGTGCCATCAGTGGGACTAGCGGGAGTCTCGAAAACATTCAGTACTTC
CAISGTSGSLENIQYF
>TRBJ2-2|TRBD1|-|TRBV7-6
TGTGCCAGCAGCTTACTGACCGGGACAGGGGGCACCGGGGAGCTGTTTTTT
CASSLLTGTGGTGELFF
>TRBJ1-5|-|-|TRBV2
TGTGCCAGCAGTGAATTGCAAGAGAATCAGCCCCAGCATTTT
CASSELQENQPQHF